The 8 T cell receptor beta chains presented below share a single source sample, sequenced in a study of long-term antiretroviral therapy in people with HIV. Researchers ran immunoSEQ v3.0 at survey level. Sequencing used immunoSEQ multiplex PCR; TCRdb keeps in-frame clones, though not all of them. The table records roughly 20,000 clones, about 89% of them present only once. Sample: unsorted PBMCs, taken 0.5 years after starting antiretroviral therapy. These TCRs come from a man in his forties with HIV.

The V gene is TRBV10-1, the J gene TRBJ1-1, with D unresolved. Germline lookup yields CDR1 WNHNN and CDR2 SYGVQD (reference sequence). The V gene lost 0 bases and the J gene lost 11 bases, with 10 bases spanning the gap. The length of the CDR3 is 12 residues. The CDR3 sequence is CASSESNRAAFF. As DNA, the CDR3 is TGCGCCAGCAGTGAGTCGAACCGGGCGGCTTTCTTT.

This sequence joins TRBV6-5 and TRBJ2-2; D remains ambiguous. The germline gives CDR1 MNHEY, CDR2 SVGAGI. Trimming stripped 5 bases from V and 2 bases from J, with 0 bases between. The CDR3 extends over 11 amino acids. CDR3 loop: CASSNTGELFF. CDR3 DNA sequence: TGTGCCAGCAGTAACACCGGGGAGCTGTTTTTT.

The V call is TRBV5-1, the J call TRBJ2-1; D gene ambiguous. Trimming cost V 3 bases and J 0 bases, with 10 bases left between them. Per germline, CDR1 SGHRS and CDR2 YFSETQ. The CDR3 extends over 15 amino acids. CDR3 amino acids: CASSSSANSYNEQFF. As DNA, the CDR3 is TGCGCCAGCAGCTCCTCTGCGAACTCCTACAATGAGCAGTTCTTC. Drawing the rest from reference TRBV5-1 and TRBJ2-1, the complete variable domain is KAGVTQTPRYLIKTRGQQVTLSCSPISGHRSVSWYQQTPGQGLQFLFEYFSETQRNKGNFPGRFSGRQFSNSRSEMNVSTLELGDSALYLCASSSSANSYNEQFFGPGTRLTVL.

This chain connects TRBV19 to TRBJ2-7, with a possible D match to TRBD2 (7 bases). The CDR3 contains 12 residues. Germline CDR1 reads LNHDA; CDR2 reads SQIVND (reference sequence). V was shortened by 8 bases and J by 6 bases, with 14 bases between the two germline ends. In DNA, the CDR3 is TGTGCCAGTGGGGGGGGGCTGCTCGAGCAGTACTTC. As protein: CASGGGLLEQYF.

The chain couples TRBV18 to TRBJ2-1; D is ambiguous. CDR3 size: 13 residues. V lost 4 bases and J lost 4, with 8 bases in between. Germline V CDR1 and CDR2: KGHSH, LQKENI. This chain's CDR3 is CASSREAYNEQFF. The CDR3, as DNA: TGTGCCAGCTCACGGGAAGCTTACAATGAGCAGTTCTTC.

The V call is TRBV6-5, the J call TRBJ2-7; possible D gene TRBD2, 6 bases. The V gene's germline CDR1 is MNHEY and CDR2 SVGAGI. V shed 4 bases and J shed 3 bases, with 16 bases lying between them. The CDR3 runs 15 residues. CDR3 nucleotide sequence: TGTGCCAGCAGTTCTCCCACTAGCCGCGGCTACGAGCAGTACTTC. As protein: CASSSPTSRGYEQYF.

This clone was observed a few times. This rearrangement joins TRBV7-3 to TRBJ2-2; 8 nucleotides align to TRBD2. V shed 0 bases and J 5 bases; nucleotides not matched to a gene: 8. Germline CDR1 and CDR2: SGHTA and FQGTGA. CDR3 length equals 17 residues. The CDR3 here is CASSLTGAGGQTGELFF. The CDR3 region has the DNA TGTGCCAGCAGCTTAACGGGCGCGGGAGGTCAAACCGGGGAGCTGTTTTTT.

The chain recombines TRBV5-1 with TRBJ1-1; TRBD1 matches 9 bases. The CDR3 is 16 amino acids. Germline CDR1 is SGHRS and CDR2 is YFSETQ. V gave up 3 bases and J gave up 1 base; unmatched junction bases: 7. The CDR3 bases are TGCGCCAGCAGCTACGACGGGACAGGGCGGAACACTGAAGCTTTCTTT. It is translated as CASSYDGTGRNTEAFF.